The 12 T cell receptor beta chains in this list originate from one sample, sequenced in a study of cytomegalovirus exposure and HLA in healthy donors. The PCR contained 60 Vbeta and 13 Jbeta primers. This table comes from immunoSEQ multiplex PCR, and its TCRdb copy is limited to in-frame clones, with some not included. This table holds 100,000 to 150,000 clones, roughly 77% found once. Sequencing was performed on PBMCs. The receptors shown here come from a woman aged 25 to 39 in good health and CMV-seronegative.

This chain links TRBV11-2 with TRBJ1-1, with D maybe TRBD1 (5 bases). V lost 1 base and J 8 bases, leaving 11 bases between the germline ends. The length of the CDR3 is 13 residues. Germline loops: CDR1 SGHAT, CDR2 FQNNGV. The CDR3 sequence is CASSLGLRGEAFF. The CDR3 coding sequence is TGTGCCAGCAGCTTAGGGTTACGGGGGGAAGCTTTCTTT.

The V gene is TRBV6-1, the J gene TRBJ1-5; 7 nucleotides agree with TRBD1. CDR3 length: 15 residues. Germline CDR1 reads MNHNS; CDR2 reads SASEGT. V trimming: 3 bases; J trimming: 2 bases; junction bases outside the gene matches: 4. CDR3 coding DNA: TGTGCCAGCAGTGAGACAGGGAGTGGCAATCAGCCCCAGCATTTT. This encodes CASSETGSGNQPQHF.

The CDR3, as DNA: TGCGCCAGCAGCCAAGATGACAGGGGCACAGATACGCAGTATTTT. Translated: CASSQDDRGTDTQYF. The chain is built from TRBV4-1 and TRBJ2-3; TRBD1 agrees at 7 bases. Germline trimming cut 0 bases from V and 1 base from J; bases unmatched to any gene: 1. This CDR3 comprises 15 residues. CDR1 is MGHRA, CDR2 YSYEKL, per germline.

CDR3 DNA: TGTGCCAGCAGCCAAGATAGTCCAAAACCGGGACTCAACACCGGGGAGCTGTTTTTT. Its protein product is CASSQDSPKPGLNTGELFF. V gene TRBV4-2 combines with J gene TRBJ2-2; the D gene is possibly TRBD2 (6 bases). V was cut by 0 bases and J by 2 bases, with 19 bases left in between. The CDR3 length is 19 residues. Germline V gene lookup returns CDR1 LGHNA and CDR2 YNFKEQ.

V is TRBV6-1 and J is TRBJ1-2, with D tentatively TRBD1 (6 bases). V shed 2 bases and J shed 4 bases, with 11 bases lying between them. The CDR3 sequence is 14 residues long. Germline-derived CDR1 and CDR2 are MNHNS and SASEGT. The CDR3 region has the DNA TGTGCCAGCAGTGAAATGGGCAGGGGCTATGGCTACACCTTC. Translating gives CASSEMGRGYGYTF.

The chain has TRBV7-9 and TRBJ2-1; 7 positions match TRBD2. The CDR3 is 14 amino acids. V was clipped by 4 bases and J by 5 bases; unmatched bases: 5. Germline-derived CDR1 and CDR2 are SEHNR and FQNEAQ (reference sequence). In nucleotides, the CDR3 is TGTGCCAGCAGCTCAGGACTAGTTGACAATGAGCAGTTCTTC. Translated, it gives CASSSGLVDNEQFF.

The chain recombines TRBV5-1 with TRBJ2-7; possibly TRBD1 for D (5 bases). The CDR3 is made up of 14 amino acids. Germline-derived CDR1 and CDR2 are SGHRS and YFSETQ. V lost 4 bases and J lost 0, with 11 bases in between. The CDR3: CASSPWQGSYEQYF. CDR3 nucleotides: TGCGCCAGCAGCCCCTGGCAGGGCTCCTACGAGCAGTACTTC.

The CDR3 DNA is TGTGCCAGCAGTGAACTAACAGGGGAACGCTATGGCTACACCTTC. Encoded protein: CASSELTGERYGYTF. The chain joins TRBV6-1 to TRBJ1-2; 7 nucleotides line up with TRBD1. Germline lookup yields CDR1 MNHNS and CDR2 SASEGT. The CDR3 length is 15 residues. V lost 2 bases to trimming and J lost 4 bases; unmatched junction nucleotides: 7.

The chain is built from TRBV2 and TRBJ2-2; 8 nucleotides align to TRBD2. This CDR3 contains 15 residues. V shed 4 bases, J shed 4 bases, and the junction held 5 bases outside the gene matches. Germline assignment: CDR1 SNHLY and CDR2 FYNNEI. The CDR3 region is CASSVFRGGTGELFF. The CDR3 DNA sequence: TGTGCCAGCAGTGTGTTCCGGGGGGGCACCGGGGAGCTGTTTTTT.

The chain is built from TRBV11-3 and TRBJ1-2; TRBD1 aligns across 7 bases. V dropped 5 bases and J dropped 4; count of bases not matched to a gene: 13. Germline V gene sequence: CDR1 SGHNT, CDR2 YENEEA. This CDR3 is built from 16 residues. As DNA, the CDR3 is TGTGCCAGCAGCCCTCACGGCGCCAGGGGGAGCTATGGCTACACCTTC. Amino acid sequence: CASSPHGARGSYGYTF.

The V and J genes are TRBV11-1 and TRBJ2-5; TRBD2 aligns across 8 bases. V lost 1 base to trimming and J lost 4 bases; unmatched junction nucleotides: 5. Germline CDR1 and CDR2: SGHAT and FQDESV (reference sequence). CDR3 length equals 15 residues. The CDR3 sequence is CASSLDGGGGETQYF. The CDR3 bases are TGTGCCAGCAGCTTAGACGGGGGGGGAGGAGAGACCCAGTACTTC.

This CDR3 reads CASSSIRGTGGTNEKLFF. The DNA of the CDR3 is TGTGCCAGCAGTTCCATTCGAGGGACAGGGGGCACTAATGAAAAACTGTTTTTT. This sequence joins TRBV27 and TRBJ1-4; the match to TRBD1 covers 12 bases. The germline gives CDR1 MNHEY, CDR2 SMNVEV (reference sequence). This CDR3 is 18 amino acids long. The trim removed 4 bases at V and 2 bases at J, leaving 8 bases unmatched.